This passage covers 25 T cell receptor beta chains from one sample sequenced in a study of T cells in women clearing cervical HPV infection. TCRdb keeps only in-frame clones here, not all; method: immunoSEQ multiplex PCR. Recorded for this sample: approximately 35,000 clones. Sequenced sample: blood buffy coat. The source of these receptors is a woman between 18 and 70 years old with a cervical HPV16 infection that either progressed to CIN3+ or cleared (not recorded which).

A note on this clone: The read halts 3 residues ahead of the CDR3 end, with the missing end drawn from the germline J gene. The chain is built from TRBV11-3 and TRBJ2-5; a possible D gene is TRBD2 (5 bases). Germline CDR1 SGHNT, CDR2 YENEEA. Trimming pared 5 bases from V and 7 bases from J, leaving 20 bases between. The CDR3 extends over 15 amino acids. The chain's CDR3 is CASSRIRGRWTTQYF. The sequenced part of the CDR3 DNA is TGTGCCAGCAGCAGAATCCGGGGAAGGTGGACGACC.

A remark on this clone: The read comes to an end 3 residues before the CDR3 does, leaving the germline J gene to fill in the end. The chain uses TRBV2 and TRBJ2-1; D may be TRBD2 (5 bases). Between the trimmed V and J ends, which lost 6 bases and 2 bases, there was a span of 14 bases. This CDR3 contains 15 residues. Germline CDR1 and CDR2: SNHLY and FYNNEI. The CDR3 loop is CASSPTSGTYNEQFF. The sequenced part of the CDR3 DNA is TGTGCCAGCAGCCCTACCAGCGGAACCTACAATGAG.

As to this clone: The read halts 3 residues ahead of the CDR3 end, with the missing end drawn from the germline J gene. The V gene is TRBV10-3, the J gene TRBJ2-6; unclear D gene. The CDR3 consists of 13 residues. Between the trimmed V and J ends, which lost 11 bases and 0 bases, there was a span of 8 bases. Per germline, CDR1 ENHRY and CDR2 SYGVKD. The CDR3 here is CAVHNSGANVLTF. Incomplete CDR3 DNA: TGTGCCGTCCACAACTCTGGGGCCAACGTC.

A note on this clone: The CDR3 end falls 3 residues outside the read, so it is completed with the germline J gene. The chain joins TRBV5-1 to TRBJ1-2, with 8 bases fitting TRBD1. CDR1 is SGHRS, CDR2 YFSETQ, per germline. The CDR3 loop spans 15 amino acids. CDR3 region: CASSLGGTGSYDYTF. The DNA read from the CDR3 is TGCGCCAGCAGCTTGGGCGGGACAGGCTCCTACGAC.

Worth noting for this clone: The DNA ends 3 residues before the CDR3 does, and the rest of the CDR3 is filled in from the germline J gene. This chain uses TRBV18 with TRBJ2-4; tentative D call: TRBD1 (6 bases). Germline V lookup: CDR1 KGHSH, CDR2 LQKENI. The CDR3 runs 13 residues. This CDR3 is CASSPDRNYGQYF. The CDR3 DNA, read in part, is TGTGCCAGCTCTCCGGACAGAAACTATGGT.

About this clone: The read finishes 3 residues shy of the CDR3 end, and the germline J gene is used to complete it. V and J are TRBV5-1 and TRBJ2-3, with D possibly TRBD2 on 6 matching bases. Germline V gives CDR1 SGHRS, CDR2 YFSETQ. Trimming took off 0 bases at V and 0 bases at J, with 14 bases between the two ends. The CDR3 has 17 residues. This CDR3 reads CASSLVGGGVSTDTQYF. The sequenced part of the CDR3 DNA is TGCGCCAGCAGCTTGGTCGGTGGCGGGGTTAGCACAGATACG. Variable domain in full (rest from reference TRBV5-1 and TRBJ2-3): KAGVTQTPRYLIKTRGQQVTLSCSPISGHRSVSWYQQTPGQGLQFLFEYFSETQRNKGNFPGRFSGRQFSNSRSEMNVSTLELGDSALYLCASSLVGGGVSTDTQYFGPGTRLTVL.

With respect to this clone: With the read ending 3 residues before the CDR3 end, the germline J gene is used to fill in that end. This rearrangement joins TRBV5-1 to TRBJ2-6, with no clear D. This CDR3 has 16 amino acids. Germline loops: CDR1 SGHRS, CDR2 YFSETQ. Trimming removed 0 bases from V and 2 bases from J, with 9 bases in between. This CDR3 reads CASSLANKAGANVLTF. The CDR3 bases that were read are TGCGCCAGCAGCTTGGCAAACAAGGCTGGGGCCAACGTC. The full variable domain, completed using reference TRBV5-1 and TRBJ2-6, is KAGVTQTPRYLIKTRGQQVTLSCSPISGHRSVSWYQQTPGQGLQFLFEYFSETQRNKGNFPGRFSGRQFSNSRSEMNVSTLELGDSALYLCASSLANKAGANVLTFGAGSRLTVL.

About this clone: The read halts 3 residues ahead of the CDR3 end, with the missing end drawn from the germline J gene. The rearrangement uses TRBV19 and TRBJ1-5; the match to TRBD1 covers 7 bases. Per germline, CDR1 LNHDA and CDR2 SQIVND (reference sequence). This CDR3 comprises 17 residues. V was pared by 5 bases and J by 3 bases, with 13 bases of the junction left unmatched. The part of the CDR3 DNA that was read is TGTGCCAGTAGTTCCACCGCCGGGACAGCAAACAATCAGCCC. Amino acids: CASSSTAGTANNQP. The entire CDR3 sequence reads CASSSTAGTANNQPQHF. The full variable domain, with the rest looked up from reference TRBV19 and TRBJ1-5, is DGGITQSPKYLFRKEGQNVTLSCEQNLNHDAMYWYRQDPGQGLRLIYYSQIVNDFQKGDIAEGYSVSREKKESFPLTVTSAQKNPTAFYLCASSSTAGTANNQPQHFGDGTRLSIL.

This chain's CDR3 is CASSSRRRTGLNIYTF. The CDR3 bases that were read are TGTGCCAGTAGTTCTAGGAGAAGGACAGGACTAAACATC. V and J are TRBV19 and TRBJ1-2; 7 bases are shared with TRBD1. The read is 3 residues too short to cover the CDR3 end, so that end is filled in from the germline J gene. This CDR3 contains 16 residues. Germline V gene sequence: CDR1 LNHDA, CDR2 SQIVND (reference sequence).

In regard to this clone: Compared with germline, one end of the junction differs, possibly owing to a read error. The read halts 3 residues ahead of the CDR3 end, with the missing end drawn from the germline J gene. This sample also contains other DNA sequences that code for the same CDR3. The V call is TRBV10-3, the J call TRBJ1-3; D might be TRBD1 (6 bases). This CDR3 is 12 amino acids long. CDR1 and CDR2 from the germline V gene are ENHRY and SYGVKD. Partial CDR3 DNA: TGTGCCATCAGTGGGGACACAAACACG. Translation: CAISGDTNT. The whole CDR3 sequence is CAISGDTNTIYF.

Comment on this clone: The CDR3 end is not reached by the read, which stops 3 residues before it; the germline J gene fills it in. V and J are TRBV7-9 and TRBJ1-1; 7 bases line up with TRBD1. The CDR3 has 15 amino acids. CDR1 SEHNR and CDR2 FQNEAQ come from the germline V gene (reference sequence). The CDR3 bases that were read are TGTGCCAGCAGCTTAGTAGGGACAGCTTCCTACGAG. Encoded protein: CASSLVGTASYE. The entire CDR3 protein is CASSLVGTASYEAFF.

Turning to this clone: The read comes to an end 3 residues before the CDR3 does, leaving the germline J gene to fill in the end. V gene TRBV12-3 or TRBV12-4 combines with J gene TRBJ2-7; D gene uncertain. V was pared by 3 bases and J by 0 bases, with 15 bases between. This CDR3 has 16 residues. CDR3 loop: CASSLSGSGISYEQYF. Partial CDR3 DNA: TGTGCCAGCAGTTTGTCGGGTTCCGGAATCTCCTACGAG.

To note about this clone: The read ends 3 residues before the CDR3 terminus; that terminus is restored from the germline J gene. This sequence joins TRBV20-1 and TRBJ1-2; D remains unclear. This CDR3 has 12 amino acids. Trimming took off 6 bases at V and 2 bases at J, with 10 bases between the two ends. In germline, CDR1 is DFQATT, CDR2 SNEGSKA (reference sequence). The CDR3 sequence: CSANRANYGYTF. The DNA read from the CDR3 is TGCAGTGCAAACAGAGCCAACTATGGC.

On this clone itself: The read halts 3 residues ahead of the CDR3 end, with the missing end drawn from the germline J gene. The chain employs TRBV7-2 and TRBJ1-1, with TRBD1 as a possible D gene (6 bases). Germline CDR1 and CDR2: SGHTA and FQGNSA. This CDR3 is 12 amino acids long. Trimming stripped 5 bases from V and 7 bases from J, with 11 bases between. The part of the CDR3 DNA that was read is TGTGCCAGCAGCCTGTCAGGGGTTGAA. The encoded protein is CASSLSGVE. The complete CDR3 sequence is CASSLSGVEAFF.

In the case of this clone: The read stops 3 residues short of the end of the CDR3; the missing end is completed from the germline J gene. The chain employs TRBV15 and TRBJ2-5; tentative D call: TRBD1 (5 bases). The V gene's germline CDR1 is LNHNV and CDR2 YYDKDF (reference sequence). The CDR3 loop spans 15 amino acids. V dropped 0 bases and J dropped 1 base, with 9 bases sitting between them. Partial CDR3 DNA: TGTGCCACCAGCAGAGAGGCAGGGCCCCAAGAGACC. Translation gives CATSREAGPQET. In full, the CDR3 is CATSREAGPQETQYF.

On this clone: The CDR3 is cut off 3 residues early in the read; its end comes from the germline J gene. The genes are TRBV14 and TRBJ1-5, with a weak D call TRBD1 (6 bases). Between the trimmed V and J ends, which lost 1 base and 1 base, there was a span of 20 bases. Germline CDR1 reads SGHDN; CDR2 reads FVKESK. There are 19 residues in the CDR3. CDR3 sequence reads: CASSQADRTARWSNQPQHF. The CDR3 DNA, read in part, is TGTGCCAGCAGCCAAGCCGACCGGACAGCGCGGTGGAGCAATCAGCCC.

Regarding this clone: From the germline J gene comes the end of the CDR3, since the read stops 3 residues before it. The chain couples TRBV19 to TRBJ2-3; maybe TRBD1 (5 bases). Germline V lookup: CDR1 LNHDA, CDR2 SQIVND (reference sequence). The CDR3 length is 13 residues. CDR3: CATGAAENQPQYF. CDR3 DNA, as far as it was read: TGTGCCACTGGGGCGGCGGAGAATCAGCCG.

As to this clone: The sequenced fragment ends 3 residues before the CDR3 boundary, so the rest is inferred from the germline J gene. V usage is TRBV20-1 and J usage is TRBJ1-4, with 9 bases aligning to TRBD1. Germline V gene sequence: CDR1 DFQATT, CDR2 SNEGSKA (reference sequence). J was trimmed by 7 bases and V by 5 bases; bases with no gene match: 8. This CDR3 contains 14 residues. The DNA read from the CDR3 is TGCAGTGCTGAGACTTCGACAGGGGGTGAAAAA. This codes for CSAETSTGGEK. The full CDR3 protein is CSAETSTGGEKLFF.

In regard to this clone: The sequenced fragment ends 3 residues before the CDR3 boundary, so the rest is inferred from the germline J gene. The rearrangement links TRBV7-2 to TRBJ1-2, with D unresolved. Trimming left V 5 bases short and J 7 bases short, with 17 bases between. This CDR3 has 14 amino acids. Germline V CDR1 and CDR2: SGHTA, FQGNSA. The CDR3 protein is CASSPRPRAGGYTF. The sequenced part of the CDR3 DNA is TGTGCCAGCAGCCCCCGGCCTCGGGCGGGTGGC. The entire variable domain, with the rest obtained from reference TRBV7-2 and TRBJ1-2, is as follows: GAGVSQSPSNKVTEKGKDVELRCDPISGHTALYWYRQSLGQGLEFLIYFQGNSAPDKSGLPSDRFSAERTGGSVSTLTIQRTQQEDSAVYLCASSPRPRAGGYTFGSGTRLTVV.

Notes on this clone: The read comes to an end 3 residues before the CDR3 does, leaving the germline J gene to fill in the end. This chain connects TRBV20-1 to TRBJ2-3; 9 bases are shared with TRBD1. CDR3 length: 14 residues. The germline gives CDR1 DFQATT, CDR2 SNEGSKA (reference sequence). The V segment lost 5 bases and the J segment 4 bases; nucleotides outside the gene matches: 7. The part of the CDR3 DNA that was read is TGCAGTGCTGCCGGGACAGGGTACTCAGATACG. This encodes CSAAGTGYSDT. The CDR3, in full, reads CSAAGTGYSDTQYF.

A word on this clone: The read ends 3 residues before the CDR3 terminus; that terminus is restored from the germline J gene. The genes are TRBV20-1 and TRBJ2-3, with 8 bases aligning to TRBD2. The CDR3 covers 14 residues. CDR1 and CDR2 from the germline V gene are DFQATT and SNEGSKA (reference sequence). V was clipped by 3 bases and J by 4 bases; unmatched bases: 6. CDR3: CSARSLAGPDTQYF. The sequenced CDR3 bases are TGCAGTGCTAGGTCCTTAGCGGGGCCAGATACG.

With respect to this clone: The sequence runs out 3 residues before the end of the CDR3; the remainder is reconstructed from the germline J gene. The rearrangement uses TRBV6-2 or TRBV6-3 and TRBJ2-4; 8 bases fit TRBD2. Unmatched junction bases numbered 8, after V lost 6 bases and J lost 1 base. Germline V CDR1 and CDR2: MNHEY, SVGEGT. The CDR3 runs to 16 residues. The CDR3 is CASSQGLGFAKNIQYF. The part of the CDR3 DNA that was read is TGTGCCAGCAGCCAGGGACTAGGGTTTGCCAAAAACATT.

With respect to this clone: The CDR3 end is not reached by the read, which stops 3 residues before it; the germline J gene fills it in. The chain combines TRBV5-4 with TRBJ2-5; tentatively, D is TRBD2 (5 bases). The ends were cut back, 7 bases at V and 7 bases at J, with 14 bases in the middle. Germline V CDR1 and CDR2: SGHNT, YYREEE (reference sequence). The CDR3 sequence is 12 residues long. The part of the CDR3 DNA that was read is TGTGCCAGCCAACCGACTGCGGGGACC. Translated, it gives CASQPTAGT. In full, the CDR3 reads CASQPTAGTQYF.

A remark on this clone: The sequenced fragment ends 3 residues before the CDR3 boundary, so the rest is inferred from the germline J gene. The chain recombines TRBV7-2 with TRBJ1-2; perhaps TRBD1 as D (5 bases). Germline CDR1 SGHTA, CDR2 FQGNSA. The CDR3 runs to 15 residues. The CDR3 bases that were read are TGTGCCAGCAGCTTAGTTGTAGGAGGGGCCGATACC. This sequence encodes CASSLVVGGADT. The entire CDR3 protein is CASSLVVGGADTYTF.

Concerning this clone: The observed sequence ends 3 residues before the CDR3 terminus, with the missing tail filled in from the germline J gene. V is TRBV6-2 or TRBV6-3 and J is TRBJ1-1; D is perhaps TRBD1 (5 bases). There are 14 residues in the CDR3. The germline V gene encodes CDR1 MNHEY and CDR2 SVGEGT. Partial CDR3 DNA: TGTGCCAGCATCCCGCTTGGGGGGAGCCACGAG. It translates to CASIPLGGSHE. The entire CDR3 protein is CASIPLGGSHEAFF.